The present TCR beta chain was sequenced within a study of shared clonotypes between healthy human individuals. Study-wide background: A few men and a couple of women, aged 18 to 49, were donors.

Positive CCR7 selection of CD45RO-negative cells yielded the naive CD8 cells, and terminally differentiated effector memory CD45RA+ cells were excluded. Libraries were prepared by immunoSEQ multiplex PCR; TCRdb keeps only in-frame clonotypes and omits some of them. Counted here are about 1.9 million clones, 80% to 95% occurring once; the ten biggest clones make up about 1.7%. Study conclusions and caveats: Relative to clonotypes present in all four donors, those not shared had lower generation probabilities. The study drew on few donors, limiting represented genetic and exposure-history diversity.

About this clone: The antigen remains unidentified. A clone one base away is much larger, so this may be a read error.

From germline, CDR1 is MNHNY and CDR2 SVGAGI (reference sequence). Trimming removed 2 bases from V and 7 bases from J, with 6 bases in between. The CDR3 runs to 12 residues. This TCR was recovered from a man aged 18 to 35 in good health. Some clones in this sample may be carry-over from other donors' samples. J is TRBJ2-1 and V is TRBV6-6; D ambiguous. Input material: naive CD8+ T cells from PBMCs. This CDR3 reads CASSYAANEQFF. DNA for the CDR3: TGTGCCAGCAGTTACGCGGCTAATGAGCAGTTCTTC.